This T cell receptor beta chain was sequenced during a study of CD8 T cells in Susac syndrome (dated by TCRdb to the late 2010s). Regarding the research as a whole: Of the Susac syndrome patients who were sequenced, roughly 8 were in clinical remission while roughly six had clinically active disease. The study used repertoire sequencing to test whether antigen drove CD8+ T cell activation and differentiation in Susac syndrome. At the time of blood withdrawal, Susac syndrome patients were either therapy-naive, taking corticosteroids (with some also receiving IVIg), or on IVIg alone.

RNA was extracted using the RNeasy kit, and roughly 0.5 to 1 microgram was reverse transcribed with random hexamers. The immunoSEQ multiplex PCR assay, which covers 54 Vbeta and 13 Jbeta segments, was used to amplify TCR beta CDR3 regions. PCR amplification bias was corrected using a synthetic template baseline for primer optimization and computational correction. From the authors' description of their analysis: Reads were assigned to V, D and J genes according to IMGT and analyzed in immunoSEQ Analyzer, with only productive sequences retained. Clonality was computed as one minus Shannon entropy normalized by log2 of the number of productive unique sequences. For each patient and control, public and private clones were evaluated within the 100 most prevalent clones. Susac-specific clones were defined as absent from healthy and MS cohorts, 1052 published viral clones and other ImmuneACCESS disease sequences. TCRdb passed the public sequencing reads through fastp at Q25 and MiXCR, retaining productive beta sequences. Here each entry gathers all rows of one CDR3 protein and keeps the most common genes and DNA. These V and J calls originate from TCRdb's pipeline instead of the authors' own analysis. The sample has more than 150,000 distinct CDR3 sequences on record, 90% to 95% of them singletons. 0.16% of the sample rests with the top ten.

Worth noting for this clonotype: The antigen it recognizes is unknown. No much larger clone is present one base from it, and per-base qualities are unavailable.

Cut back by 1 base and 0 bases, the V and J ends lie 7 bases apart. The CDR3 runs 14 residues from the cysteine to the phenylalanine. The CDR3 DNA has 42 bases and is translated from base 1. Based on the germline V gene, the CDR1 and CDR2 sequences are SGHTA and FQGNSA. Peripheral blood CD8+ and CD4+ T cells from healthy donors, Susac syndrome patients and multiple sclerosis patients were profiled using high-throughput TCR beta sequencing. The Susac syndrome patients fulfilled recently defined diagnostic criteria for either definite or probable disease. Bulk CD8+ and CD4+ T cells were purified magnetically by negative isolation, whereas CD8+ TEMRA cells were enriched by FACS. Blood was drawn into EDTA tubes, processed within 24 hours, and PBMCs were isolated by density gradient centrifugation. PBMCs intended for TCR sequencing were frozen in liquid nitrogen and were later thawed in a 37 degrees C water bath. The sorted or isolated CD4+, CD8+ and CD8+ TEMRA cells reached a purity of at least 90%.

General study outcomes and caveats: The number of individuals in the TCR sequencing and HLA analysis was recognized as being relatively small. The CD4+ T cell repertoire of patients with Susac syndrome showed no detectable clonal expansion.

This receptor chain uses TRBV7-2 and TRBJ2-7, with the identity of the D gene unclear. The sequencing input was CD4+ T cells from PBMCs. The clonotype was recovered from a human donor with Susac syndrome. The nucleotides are TGTGCCAGCAGCTTAGTTGACAACTCCTACGAGCAGTACTTC. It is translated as CASSLVDNSYEQYF.